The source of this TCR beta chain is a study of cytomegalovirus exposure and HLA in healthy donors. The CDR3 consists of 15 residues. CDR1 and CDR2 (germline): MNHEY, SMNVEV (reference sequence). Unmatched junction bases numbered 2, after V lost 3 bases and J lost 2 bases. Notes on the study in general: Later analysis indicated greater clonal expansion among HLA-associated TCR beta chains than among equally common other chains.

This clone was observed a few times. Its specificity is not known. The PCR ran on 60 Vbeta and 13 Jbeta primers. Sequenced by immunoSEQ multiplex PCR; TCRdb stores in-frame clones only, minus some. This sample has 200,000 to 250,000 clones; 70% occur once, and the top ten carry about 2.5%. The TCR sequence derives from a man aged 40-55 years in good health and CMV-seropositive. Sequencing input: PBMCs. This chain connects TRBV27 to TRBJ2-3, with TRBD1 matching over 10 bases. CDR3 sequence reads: CASSFGTGATDTQYF. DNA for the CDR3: TGTGCCAGCAGTTTCGGGACAGGGGCCACAGATACGCAGTATTTT.